This T cell receptor (beta chain) derives from a study of cytomegalovirus exposure and HLA in healthy donors. For the study at large: T cells numbering about 179 million yielded 117 million unique TCR beta sequences in an earlier analysis.

Germline V gives CDR1 LNHDA, CDR2 SQIVND (reference sequence). The CDR3 is 13 residues long. V dropped 5 bases and J dropped 7 bases, with 15 bases sitting between them. Study-wide results and limits: A reported reduction in N-insertions relative to the 666-donor mean was seen in an Asian-associated ancestry cluster in a later analysis.

PCR employed 60 Vbeta and 13 Jbeta primers. Clones were read by immunoSEQ multiplex PCR, and TCRdb kept only the in-frame ones, dropping some. The sample lists fewer than 150,000 clones, about four fifths occurring once. This clone was picked up a small number of times. Its antigen is currently unknown. This clonotype was sampled from a man aged 25 to 45 in good health. Sequences were obtained from PBMCs. The V and J genes are TRBV19 and TRBJ2-7, with D hard to call. The CDR3, as DNA: TGTGCCAGTAGTGTCCGGTCGGGTGGGGAGCAGTACTTC. It specifies CASSVRSGGEQYF.